Each of the 29 T cell receptor beta chains below was sequenced from the same sample in a study of post-analysis software for immune sequencing data (dated by TCRdb to between 2015 and 2017). The full study reports these points: Patients showed significantly higher frequencies than controls for roughly five TRBV segments, among them TRBV5-6, TRBV5-1 and TRBV20-1.

Libraries were built with PCR. Instrument used: Illumina HiSeq 2500. Unique molecular identifiers were incorporated into TCR beta cDNA libraries to reduce PCR and sequencing biases. TCRdb took the public reads, trimmed them with fastp at Q25, ran MiXCR for clone calling and kept in-frame beta chains. Rows are unified per CDR3 protein, each entry keeping the most common DNA and genes. The sample has about 460,000 distinct CDR3 sequences on record, under 55% of them singletons. The ten largest clones represent about 12% of the sample. These receptors lack a known antigen. Material for sequencing was blood. The receptors were sampled from a girl aged 5 to 17 with multiple sclerosis.

V and J are TRBV6-1 and TRBJ1-2; 9 nucleotides match TRBD1. The germline CDR1 and CDR2 sequences are MNHNS and SASEGT. The CDR3 is made up of 15 amino acids. V dropped 5 bases and J dropped 0; count of bases not matched to a gene: 4. CDR3 DNA sequence: TGTGCCAGCAGTAGCACAGGGGGCACTAACTATGGCTACACCTTC. It translates to CASSSTGGTNYGYTF.

This rearrangement joins TRBV18 to TRBJ2-7; TRBD2 aligns across 10 bases. Looked up from germline, CDR1 is KGHSH and CDR2 is LQKENI. The junction had 13 bases not matched to a gene; V was cut back by 2 bases and J by 6 bases. This CDR3 region has 17 residues. The CDR3 sequence: CASSPSGASGSWGEQYF. CDR3 bases: TGTGCCAGCTCACCATCGGGGGCTAGCGGGAGTTGGGGCGAGCAGTACTTC.

The chain uses TRBV3-1 and TRBJ2-1; D not certain. The germline CDR1 and CDR2 sequences are LGHDT and YNNKEL (reference sequence). The germline V and J ends were trimmed by 2 bases and 7 bases, with 6 bases remaining between them. The CDR3 sequence is 12 residues long. The CDR3 region is CASSQYSNEQFF. The CDR3 nucleotides read TGTGCCAGCAGCCAATACTCGAATGAGCAGTTCTTC.

This chain connects TRBV7-2 to TRBJ1-2; no reliable D call. The CDR3 length is 14 residues. V was clipped by 2 bases and J by 2 bases, with 9 bases between them. CDR1 and CDR2 from the germline V gene are SGHTA and FQGNSA. The CDR3 here is CASSLKAANYGYTF. The CDR3 DNA is TGTGCCAGCAGCTTAAAAGCGGCCAACTATGGCTACACCTTC.

The chain uses TRBV12-3 or TRBV12-4 and TRBJ2-3; D gene uncertain. Trimming shortened V by 3 bases and J by 5 bases, and 6 bases separated the two germline ends. CDR3 size: 12 residues. Here the CDR3 DNA reads TGTGCCAGCAGTTTGTCCCAAGATACGCAGTATTTT. Protein product: CASSLSQDTQYF.

The chain recombines TRBV12-3 or TRBV12-4 with TRBJ2-3; D unclear. The CDR3 is 16 amino acids. Trimming pared 3 bases from V and 4 bases from J, leaving 17 bases between. This chain's CDR3 is CASSLAFAPIADTQYF. CDR3 coding DNA: TGTGCCAGCAGTTTGGCGTTTGCCCCGATTGCAGATACGCAGTATTTT.

V gene TRBV5-1 combines with J gene TRBJ2-1; 11 bases map to TRBD1. CDR1 and CDR2 from the germline V gene are SGHRS and YFSETQ. After removal of 4 bases from V and 7 bases from J, the junction contained 7 bases not matched to a gene. CDR3 size: 15 residues. Here the CDR3 DNA reads TGCGCCAGCAGCGCCGGGACAGGGGGTCAAAATGAGCAGTTCTTC. Translation gives CASSAGTGGQNEQFF.

The chain recombines TRBV20-1 with TRBJ1-4; TRBD1 matches 9 bases. V was clipped by 3 bases and J by 7 bases; unmatched bases: 3. The CDR3 consists of 13 residues. The germline gives CDR1 DFQATT, CDR2 SNEGSKA (reference sequence). The DNA of the CDR3 is TGCAGTGCTAGGACAGGGGGAGCTGAAAAACTGTTTTTT. It is translated as CSARTGGAEKLFF.

This clonotype was observed a handful of times. This chain joins TRBV28 and TRBJ2-1, with D maybe TRBD1 (6 bases). This CDR3 comprises 18 residues. The V gene lost 5 bases and the J gene lost 1 base, with 21 bases spanning the gap. Germline CDR1 reads MDHEN; CDR2 reads SYDVKM. CDR3 bases: TGTGCCAGCAGTCTACCTGGGGACAACGTGCCTTCCTACAATGAGCAGTTCTTC. It translates to CASSLPGDNVPSYNEQFF. Filled out from reference TRBV28 and TRBJ2-1, the complete variable domain reads DVKVTQSSRYLVKRTGEKVFLECVQDMDHENMFWYRQDPGLGLRLIYFSYDVKMKEKGDIPEGYSVSREKKERFSLILESASTNQTSMYLCASSLPGDNVPSYNEQFFGPGTRLTVL.

A remark on this clonotype: Mismatch with germline at one junction end may stem from a read error. The V gene is TRBV12-3 or TRBV12-4, the J gene TRBJ1-1; a weak D match, TRBD1 (6 bases). The length of the CDR3 is 14 residues. This CDR3 reads CTSTVDSLNTEAFF. The CDR3 nucleotides read TGTACCAGCACCGTGGACAGTCTGAACACTGAAGCTTTCTTT.

This clonotype was counted only a few times. The chain has TRBV7-9 and TRBJ1-2, with D tentatively TRBD1 (5 bases). The CDR3 extends over 14 amino acids. Germline CDR1 is SEHNR and CDR2 is FQNEAQ (reference sequence). The ends were cut back, 4 bases at V and 8 bases at J, with 17 bases in the middle. CDR3: CASSSEGRPAGYTF. CDR3 bases: TGTGCCAGCAGCTCTGAGGGGCGGCCGGCAGGCTACACCTTC.

V and J are TRBV20-1 and TRBJ1-2; TRBD1 matches at 7 bases. The CDR3 is made up of 14 amino acids. Germline lookup yields CDR1 DFQATT and CDR2 SNEGSKA (reference sequence). Losses at the gene ends were 5 bases for V and 5 bases for J; bases not matched to a gene: 11. In DNA, the CDR3 is TGCAGTGCTCATGCTACAGGGGATTATTATGGCTACACCTTC. Its protein is CSAHATGDYYGYTF.

This chain links TRBV12-3 or TRBV12-4 with TRBJ2-2; D unclear. With 2 bases removed from V and 1 base from J, the gap between germline ends came to 11 bases. The CDR3 consists of 16 residues. Written as DNA, the CDR3 is TGTGCCAGCAGTTTATCCAGGTTCTGGAACACCGGGGAGCTGTTTTTT. Translating gives CASSLSRFWNTGELFF.

This chain connects TRBV5-5 to TRBJ1-2; D perhaps matches TRBD1 (5 bases). Germline V gives CDR1 SGHKS, CDR2 YYEKEE (reference sequence). CDR3 length: 14 residues. Trimming shortened V by 3 bases and J by 4 bases, and 13 bases separated the two germline ends. The CDR3 sequence is CASSWDRDGYGYTF. The CDR3 DNA reads TGTGCCAGCAGCTGGGACCGGGACGGCTATGGCTACACCTTC.

The J gene is TRBJ2-7, the V gene TRBV5-4; 7 bases align to TRBD2. In germline, CDR1 is SGHNT, CDR2 YYREEE (reference sequence). Trimming removed 4 bases from V and 6 bases from J; junction bases left unmatched: 10. The CDR3 sequence is 14 residues long. CDR3 bases: TGTGCCAGCAGCGTGATAGGCGGGAGACGCGAGCAGTACTTC. It translates to CASSVIGGRREQYF.

The chain combines TRBV4-1 with TRBJ2-7, with D possibly matching TRBD1 (5 bases). The V gene's germline CDR1 is MGHRA and CDR2 YSYEKL. The germline V and J ends were trimmed by 5 bases and 6 bases, with 17 bases remaining between them. The CDR3 runs 14 residues. The CDR3 sequence: CASSSTEGAVEQYF. The DNA for the CDR3 is TGCGCCAGCAGCTCCACGGAAGGGGCCGTCGAGCAGTACTTC.

In its sample, this clonotype was seen a few times. This chain uses TRBV25-1 with TRBJ2-7; D ambiguous. Matching the DNA end better, TRBJ2-5 makes the J call doubtful. The CDR3 sequence is 15 residues long. The germline V gene encodes CDR1 MGHDK and CDR2 SYGVNS. The CDR3 loop reads CASSETSERWETQYF. The CDR3 DNA follows: TGTGCCAGCAGTGAAACGAGTGAACGTTGGGAGACCCAGTACTTC.

This clonotype has a handful of counts. The chain links TRBV7-2 to TRBJ2-5, with D possibly TRBD2 on 6 matching bases. Trimming stripped 5 bases from V and 11 bases from J, with 21 bases between. The CDR3 is made up of 14 amino acids. Germline assignment: CDR1 SGHTA and CDR2 FQGNSA. This chain's CDR3 is CASSEQIQYGGQYF. The CDR3 coding sequence is TGTGCCAGCAGCGAACAGATACAGTACGGGGGTCAGTACTTC.

This rearrangement joins TRBV6-2 or TRBV6-3 to TRBJ2-1; D ambiguous. Trimming left V 2 bases short and J 2 bases short, with 10 bases between. This CDR3 is 15 amino acids long. In germline, CDR1 is MNHEY, CDR2 SVGEGT. The CDR3 is CASSYGERPYNEQFF. The CDR3 DNA reads as TGTGCCAGCAGTTACGGGGAAAGGCCCTACAATGAGCAGTTCTTC.

With respect to this clonotype: At one boundary the junction diverges from the germline segment, which might be a read error. Written as DNA, the CDR3 is TGTGCCAGCAGCCGTCCCCCGGGACAACTGAACACTAAAGCTTTCTTT. Amino acids: CASSRPPGQLNTKAFF. V gene TRBV11-1 combines with J gene TRBJ1-1; D is possibly TRBD1 (6 bases). CDR1 and CDR2 (germline): SGHAT, FQDESV (reference sequence). The CDR3 sequence is 16 residues long.

V and J are TRBV10-3 and TRBJ2-3; D not resolved. The germline V gene has CDR1 ENHRY and CDR2 SYGVKD. Trimming shortened V by 0 bases and J by 5 bases, and 9 bases separated the two germline ends. This CDR3 comprises 14 residues. The CDR3 protein is CAISESKTQDTQYF. CDR3 DNA sequence: TGTGCCATCAGTGAGTCTAAGACACAAGATACGCAGTATTTT.

The CDR3 loop reads CASSLGGVYGYTF. The CDR3 DNA reads TGTGCCAGCAGTTTAGGAGGGGTCTATGGCTACACCTTC. V and J are TRBV12-3 or TRBV12-4 and TRBJ1-2; TRBD1 is a possible D gene (5 bases). V lost 1 base to trimming and J lost 4 bases, with 7 bases between them. CDR3 length: 13 amino acids.

The sample holds a few counts of this clonotype. V usage is TRBV10-3 and J usage is TRBJ2-5, with TRBD1 matching 9 bases. The end of the DNA is better explained by TRBJ2-7, so the J call may be wrong. The germline gives CDR1 ENHRY, CDR2 SYGVKD. The CDR3 extends over 14 amino acids. The DNA for the CDR3 is TGTGCCACCGAACGCGGGACAGGGAATGGCGAGCAGTACTTC. Its translation is CATERGTGNGEQYF.

This chain joins TRBV28 and TRBJ1-5, with D possibly TRBD1 on 6 matching bases. The CDR3 loop spans 14 amino acids. Germline loops: CDR1 MDHEN, CDR2 SYDVKM. Trimming cost V 1 base and J 4 bases, with 8 bases left between them. DNA for the CDR3: TGTGCCAGCAGTTTATCCCAGGGGAATCAGCCCCAGCATTTT. Protein product: CASSLSQGNQPQHF.

The rearrangement links TRBV28 to TRBJ2-7; 9 bases align to TRBD1. The CDR3 totals 16 residues. Germline CDR1 MDHEN, CDR2 SYDVKM. V lost 1 base and J lost 0; bases outside the gene matches: 4. DNA of the CDR3: TGTGCCAGCAGTTTATCGGGACAGGGTCTCTCCTACGAGCAGTACTTC. This encodes CASSLSGQGLSYEQYF.

The CDR3 nucleotides read TGTGCCACCAGTGATCAAGGGGTTAACTATGGCTACACCTTC. As protein: CATSDQGVNYGYTF. V is TRBV24-1 and J is TRBJ1-2; D is perhaps TRBD1 (5 bases). V lost 3 bases to trimming and J lost 1 base, with 8 bases between them. Germline V lookup: CDR1 KGHDR, CDR2 SFDVKD. The CDR3 has 14 amino acids.

The J gene is TRBJ2-1, the V gene TRBV6-6; no definite D call. Germline assignment: CDR1 MNHNY and CDR2 SVGAGI (reference sequence). The CDR3 spans 16 residues. V lost 6 bases to trimming and J lost 5 bases, with 20 bases between them. The CDR3 DNA reads as TGTGCCAGCAGCCTACATTCTCGACGGAAAGACAATGAGCAGTTCTTC. Protein sequence: CASSLHSRRKDNEQFF.

V and J are TRBV10-3 and TRBJ2-7, with D possibly TRBD2 on 5 matching bases. Germline V gives CDR1 ENHRY, CDR2 SYGVKD. V lost 3 bases and J lost 2, with 11 bases in between. The CDR3 is made up of 14 amino acids. The CDR3 nucleotides are TGTGCCATCAGTGAATCCGGGAACCCCTACGAGCAGTACTTC. It translates to CAISESGNPYEQYF.

This clonotype occurred many times. Germline is not matched at one junction end, which may reflect a read error. The gene calls are TRBV5-1 and TRBJ2-7, with 9 bases fitting TRBD2. CDR3 length: 11 residues. Germline-derived CDR1 and CDR2 are SGHRS and YFSETQ. The CDR3 spells CASSLAGEQYF. The DNA for the CDR3 is TGTGCCAGCAGCCTAGCGGGAGAGCAGTACTTC.